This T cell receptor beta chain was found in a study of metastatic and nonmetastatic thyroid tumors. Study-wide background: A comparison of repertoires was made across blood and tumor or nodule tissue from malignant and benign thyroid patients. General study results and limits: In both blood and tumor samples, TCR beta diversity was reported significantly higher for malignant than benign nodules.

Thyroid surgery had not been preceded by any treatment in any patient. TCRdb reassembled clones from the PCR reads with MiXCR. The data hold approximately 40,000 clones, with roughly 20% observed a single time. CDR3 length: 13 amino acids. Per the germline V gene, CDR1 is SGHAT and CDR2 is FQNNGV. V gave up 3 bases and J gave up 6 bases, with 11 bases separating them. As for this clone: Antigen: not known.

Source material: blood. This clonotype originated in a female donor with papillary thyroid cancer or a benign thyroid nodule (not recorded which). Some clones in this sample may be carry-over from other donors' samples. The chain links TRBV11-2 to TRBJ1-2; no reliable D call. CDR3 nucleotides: TGTGCCAGCAGCTTTGTCACAGATGATGGCTACACCTTC. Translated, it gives CASSFVTDDGYTF.